This T cell receptor (beta chain) came from a study of T cells expressing NK-cell markers. Study context: Repertoires of TCR beta were obtained from T cells sorted as CD3+CD56+NKG2C+, CD3+CD56+NKG2C- and CD3+CD56-NKG2C+. Study-level points and caveats: Each of about six donors carried dominant NKG2C+ clonotypes accounting for about 1.0-7.0% of CD8+ T cells. A few donors' CD3+CD56-NKG2C+ cells were dominated by the same clonotypes.

Scientists made TCR beta cDNA using 5'RACE template switching with UMIs. For each CDR3 protein, TCRdb gives one entry from its re-call of the 5' RACE reads, without DNA. The sample totals about 450,000 distinct CDR3 sequences. About this clonotype itself: Its cognate antigen is unknown.

CDR1 is MNHEY and CDR2 is SVGAGI in the germline V gene. The CDR3 runs to 13 residues. The gene calls are TRBV6-5 and TRBJ1-1. This receptor was taken from a woman between 18 and 70 years old in good health. Sequenced material: blood T cells: a sorted CD56 or NKG2C T cell subset, CD4+ or CD8+ T cells, or bulk PBMC T cells (not recorded which). CDR3 residues: CASSYAVNTEAFF.